These T cell receptor beta chains were read from a single sample in a study of T-cell reconstitution after alpha-beta-depleted transplantation in children. TCRdb processed the PCR reads anew with MiXCR; each CDR3 protein has one entry. There are 200,000 to 250,000 distinct CDR3 sequences in the sample; approximately 24% occur only once, and around 4.8% lies in the top ten. Specimen: PBMCs, mostly from graft donor cells, collected 360 days after TCRalphabeta/CD19-depleted stem cell transplant. The receptors shown here come from a female patient between 2 and 10 years old who had a stem cell transplant for congenital amegakaryocytic thrombocytopenia, so the T cells may come from the graft donor. The CDR3 runs from the conserved cysteine through the conserved F or W. A D gene is named only where the DNA matches it firmly. Clone size is shown for a subset of rows, as once, few, many or a class of expanded clone.

TRBV12-3/TRBV12-4	TRBD2	many	TRBJ2-5	CASNLAGGETQYF	TGTGCCAGCAACTTAGCGGGGGGAGAGACCCAGTACTTC
TRBV6-2/TRBV6-3	-	-	TRBJ2-4	CASSYPHSPNIQYF	TGTGCCAGCAGTTACCCTCACAGCCCCAACATTCAGTACTTC
TRBV12-3/TRBV12-4	TRBD2	many	TRBJ2-1	CASSSTSGESYNEQFF	TGTGCCAGCAGTTCGACTAGCGGGGAATCCTACAATGAGCAGTTCTTC
TRBV4-1	TRBD1	-	TRBJ2-5	CASSHQTGPETQYF	TGCGCCAGCAGCCATCAGACAGGGCCGGAGACCCAGTACTTC
TRBV12-3/TRBV12-4	-	few	TRBJ2-1	CASSYRGLDSYNEQFF	TGTGCCAGCAGTTATCGGGGCCTAGACTCCTACAATGAGCAGTTCTTC
TRBV7-6	-	-	TRBJ2-1	CASSQLNEQFF	TGTGCCAGCAGCCAGCTAAATGAGCAGTTCTTC
TRBV20-1	TRBD1	-	TRBJ1-5	CSATGTAYNQPQHF	TGCAGTGCTACGGGGACAGCCTACAATCAGCCCCAGCATTTT
TRBV7-9	-	few	TRBJ2-2	CASSYDQNTGELFF	TGTGCCAGCAGTTACGACCAGAACACCGGGGAGCTGTTTTTT
TRBV9	-	few	TRBJ2-1	CASSVNDEQFF	TGTGCCAGCAGCGTTAACGATGAGCAGTTCTTC
TRBV5-1	TRBD2	few	TRBJ2-7	CASSLASGPHEQYF	TGCGCCAGCAGCTTGGCTAGCGGACCCCACGAGCAGTACTTC
TRBV5-1	TRBD1	-	TRBJ1-1	CASSLSPTGFTEAFF	TGCGCCAGCAGCTTAAGCCCGACAGGGTTCACTGAAGCTTTCTTT
TRBV20-1	TRBD2	few	TRBJ2-7	CSARDRETSGRASRYEQYF	TGCAGTGCTAGAGATCGGGAGACTAGCGGGAGGGCCTCTCGCTACGAGCAGTACTTC
TRBV2	-	-	TRBJ2-2	CASTQDGPNTGELFF	TGTGCCAGCACCCAAGACGGACCAAACACCGGGGAGCTGTTTTTT
TRBV7-9	TRBD1	-	TRBJ1-4	CASSMGQGEKLFF	TGTGCCAGCAGCATGGGACAGGGTGAAAAACTGTTTTTT
TRBV4-1	-	many	TRBJ2-7	CASSQVLAQTYEQYF	TGCGCCAGCAGCCAAGTTCTTGCACAGACCTACGAGCAGTACTTC
TRBV4-2	TRBD1	few	TRBJ2-1	CASSQWQGASNEQFF	TGTGCCAGCAGCCAGTGGCAGGGGGCCTCCAATGAGCAGTTCTTC
TRBV7-3	-	few	TRBJ2-1	CASSSGAPREQFF	TGTGCCAGCAGCTCGGGAGCCCCGAGGGAGCAGTTCTTC
TRBV4-1	-	-	TRBJ2-7	CASSQEGSPPWGEQYF	TGCGCCAGCAGCCAAGAGGGTAGCCCTCCGTGGGGAGAGCAGTACTTC
TRBV29-1	-	many	TRBJ2-2	CINGELFF	TGCATAAACGGGGAGCTGTTTTTT
TRBV6-5	TRBD2	-	TRBJ2-7	CASSYSTAGALSYEQYF	TGTGCCAGCAGTTACTCGACAGCGGGAGCGCTGTCCTACGAGCAGTACTTC
TRBV10-3	-	-	TRBJ2-1	CAISERQAYVVRSLDEQFF	TGTGCCATCAGTGAGAGGCAGGCCTACGTCGTCAGGAGCTTGGATGAGCAGTTCTTC
TRBV7-9	-	few	TRBJ2-3	CASSLASSPDTQYF	TGTGCCAGCAGCTTAGCGTCTAGCCCAGATACGCAGTATTTT
TRBV7-9	TRBD2	-	TRBJ2-2	CASSLLADTTGELFF	TGTGCCAGCAGCTTACTAGCGGATACCACCGGGGAGCTGTTTTTT
TRBV13	-	-	TRBJ2-5	CASSFGGYETQYF	TGTGCCAGCAGCTTCGGTGGTTATGAGACCCAGTACTTC
TRBV5-1	-	few	TRBJ1-5	CASRYQPQHF	TGCGCCAGCAGGTATCAGCCCCAGCATTTT
TRBV29-1	-	-	TRBJ1-1	CSVEVLGEGTEAFF	TGCAGCGTTGAAGTTTTGGGGGAAGGGACTGAAGCTTTCTTT
TRBV12-3/TRBV12-4	TRBD2	-	TRBJ2-5	CASSFLLAGFQETQYF	TGTGCCAGCAGTTTTTTACTAGCGGGATTTCAAGAGACCCAGTACTTC
TRBV5-1	-	few	TRBJ1-2	CASSLVSTNYGYTF	TGCGCCAGCAGCTTGGTTTCTACAAACTATGGCTACACCTTC
TRBV5-1	-	few	TRBJ1-2	CASSFTRDYGYTF	TGCGCCAGCAGCTTTACCAGGGACTATGGCTACACCTTC
TRBV5-1	-	-	TRBJ1-1	CAISLGGAKTEAFF	TGCGCCATCAGCTTGGGGGGGGCAAAGACTGAAGCTTTCTTT
TRBV28	TRBD2	-	TRBJ2-3	CASKAGGPYTQYF	TGTGCCAGCAAGGCGGGGGGGCCATATACGCAGTATTTT
TRBV6-1	TRBD2	-	TRBJ2-1	CASSPPGLAGLSNEQFF	TGTGCCAGCAGTCCTCCAGGACTAGCGGGACTCTCCAATGAGCAGTTCTTC
TRBV12-3/TRBV12-4	-	-	TRBJ2-7	CASSLGLPGNEQYF	TGTGCCAGCAGTTTAGGACTGCCGGGGAACGAGCAGTACTTC
TRBV28	-	-	TRBJ2-5	CASSFTGGGTQYF	TGTGCCAGCAGTTTCACAGGGGGGGGGACCCAGTACTTC
TRBV18	TRBD1	-	TRBJ2-7	CASSPSRDSNEQYF	TGTGCCAGCTCACCAAGCCGGGACAGTAACGAGCAGTACTTC
TRBV6-2/TRBV6-3	-	-	TRBJ2-2	CASSYPTSAKIWTGELFF	TGTGCCAGCAGTTACCCAACATCAGCGAAAATATGGACCGGGGAGCTGTTTTTT
TRBV25-1	-	-	TRBJ1-5	CASQQGRQPQHF	TGTGCCAGTCAACAGGGCAGGCAGCCCCAGCATTTT
TRBV5-5	TRBD2	few	TRBJ2-1	CASSLFLAGLIENEQFF	TGTGCCAGCAGCTTGTTTCTAGCGGGATTGATTGAAAATGAGCAGTTCTTC
TRBV4-3	-	-	TRBJ2-2	CASSQPGADTGELFF	TGCGCCAGCAGCCAACCGGGAGCCGACACCGGGGAGCTGTTTTTT
TRBV27	-	once	TRBJ2-2	CTSSLSLTGELFF	TGTACCAGCAGTTTAAGCCTCACCGGGGAGCTGTTTTTT
TRBV5-1	-	-	TRBJ2-2	CASSLEPGAVDTGELFF	TGCGCCAGCAGCTTGGAACCGGGGGCAGTGGACACCGGGGAGCTGTTTTTT